Presented here are 9 T cell receptor beta chains from one specimen sequenced in a study of cytomegalovirus exposure and HLA in healthy donors. The PCR made use of 60 Vbeta and 13 Jbeta primers. Clones were sequenced by immunoSEQ multiplex PCR, and TCRdb holds only the in-frame ones, with some missing. The sample holds around 190,000 clones, roughly 80% seen once. Source material: PBMCs. The source is a woman between 18 and 30 years old in good health and CMV-seronegative.

This sequence joins TRBV30 and TRBJ2-1, with 11 nucleotides matching TRBD2. This CDR3 is 13 amino acids long. J lost 7 bases, V lost 2 bases, and 1 base had no gene match. Per the germline V gene, CDR1 is GTSNPN and CDR2 is SVGIG (reference sequence). CDR3 nucleotides: TGTGCCTGGAGTAGGACTAGCGGGAATGAGCAGTTCTTC. Translating it yields CAWSRTSGNEQFF.

The CDR3 nucleotides read TGTGCCAGTAGTATCCCCAGAAAGAACACTGAAGCTTTCTTT. It specifies CASSIPRKNTEAFF. This chain links TRBV19 with TRBJ1-1; no clear D. This CDR3 is 14 amino acids long. Trimming removed 3 bases from V and 1 base from J, with 9 bases in between. CDR1 LNHDA and CDR2 SQIVND come from the germline V gene (reference sequence).

The V and J genes are TRBV5-1 and TRBJ2-7; 8 bases fit TRBD1. J gave up 0 bases and V 3 bases, and 11 bases lay outside the gene matches. The CDR3 spans 17 residues. CDR1 is SGHRS and CDR2 is YFSETQ in the germline V gene. In DNA, the CDR3 is TGCGCCAGCAGCTCTGGACAGGGACTTTTCAGCTCCTACGAGCAGTACTTC. Protein sequence: CASSSGQGLFSSYEQYF.

This chain joins TRBV5-1 and TRBJ2-1; 7 nucleotides align to TRBD2. The CDR3 is made up of 17 amino acids. The germline V gene encodes CDR1 SGHRS and CDR2 YFSETQ. The J segment lost 3 bases and the V segment lost 0 bases, leaving 9 bases of the junction unmatched. The DNA of the CDR3 is TGCGCCAGCAGCTTGGCCGGTGGGACTATGGTCTACAATGAGCAGTTCTTC. This codes for CASSLAGGTMVYNEQFF.

The chain is built from TRBV4-1 and TRBJ1-2; tentative D call: TRBD1 (6 bases). The CDR3 is 16 amino acids. Looked up from germline, CDR1 is MGHRA and CDR2 is YSYEKL. Trimming removed 1 base at V and 4 bases at J, with 16 bases between. The CDR3 bases are TGCGCCAGCAGCCAAGTAATAGGGGGGGCCCCCTATGGCTACACCTTC. Its protein is CASSQVIGGAPYGYTF.

The gene calls are TRBV15 and TRBJ2-7, with D unclear. Germline V gives CDR1 LNHNV, CDR2 YYDKDF (reference sequence). The V end lost 4 bases, the J end lost 12 bases, and 28 bases lay between the germline ends. The CDR3 spans 16 residues. The CDR3, as DNA: TGTGCCACCAGCACCCCCTTACGACATGACGGTCCGAGTCTGTACTTC. Its translation is CATSTPLRHDGPSLYF.

The chain joins TRBV6-5 to TRBJ2-7, with D perhaps matching TRBD2 (5 bases). The germline gives CDR1 MNHEY, CDR2 SVGAGI. Between the trimmed V and J ends, which lost 1 base and 7 bases, there was a span of 14 bases. The CDR3 consists of 14 residues. The CDR3: CASSYFSSRGEQYF. The CDR3 region has the DNA TGTGCCAGCAGTTACTTTTCCTCACGGGGAGAGCAGTACTTC.

This clone has a single count. The J gene is TRBJ1-2, the V gene TRBV19; D is uncertain. The length of the CDR3 is 15 residues. V was trimmed by 7 bases and J by 0 bases, leaving 15 bases between them. Germline CDR1 reads LNHDA; CDR2 reads SQIVND (reference sequence). CDR3 residues: CASNLIGSANYGYTF. CDR3 sequence (DNA): TGTGCCAGTAACCTTATCGGAAGCGCTAACTATGGCTACACCTTC. Full variable domain (remainder filled in from reference TRBV19 and TRBJ1-2): DGGITQSPKYLFRKEGQNVTLSCEQNLNHDAMYWYRQDPGQGLRLIYYSQIVNDFQKGDIAEGYSVSREKKESFPLTVTSAQKNPTAFYLCASNLIGSANYGYTFGSGTRLTVV.

In DNA, the CDR3 is TGTGCCAGCAGTTTAACCGCGGGGCTGAGCTCCTACGAGCAGTACTTC. The encoded protein is CASSLTAGLSSYEQYF. The J gene is TRBJ2-7, the V gene TRBV28; D is possibly TRBD2 (6 bases). CDR1 and CDR2 from the germline V gene are MDHEN and SYDVKM. CDR3 length equals 16 residues. V lost 2 bases and J lost 0, with 14 bases in between. Using reference TRBV28 and TRBJ2-7 for the parts outside the CDR3, the full variable domain is DVKVTQSSRYLVKRTGEKVFLECVQDMDHENMFWYRQDPGLGLRLIYFSYDVKMKEKGDIPEGYSVSREKKERFSLILESASTNQTSMYLCASSLTAGLSSYEQYFGPGTRLTVT.